Following are 11 T cell receptor beta chains from one sample sequenced in a study of cytomegalovirus exposure and HLA in healthy donors. Clones were read by immunoSEQ multiplex PCR, and TCRdb kept only the in-frame ones, dropping some. This sample has 110,000 to 150,000 clones, with approximately 93% found just once. The sample taken for sequencing was PBMCs. The receptor source for this set is a man between 18 and 35 years old in good health and CMV-seronegative.

By share, this clone counts as medium-sized (0.01 to 0.1%). This rearrangement joins TRBV30 to TRBJ1-2; D is ambiguous. Germline lookup yields CDR1 GTSNPN and CDR2 SVGIG (reference sequence). The CDR3 is 13 amino acids. Trimming removed 5 bases from V and 8 bases from J, with 18 bases in between. CDR3 sequence (DNA): TGTGCCTGGGCTACATTTGACTGGAGGGGCTACACCTTC. Amino acid sequence: CAWATFDWRGYTF.

This chain joins TRBV9 and TRBJ2-5; 8 bases are shared with TRBD2. The V segment lost 1 base and the J segment 5 bases; nucleotides outside the gene matches: 7. The CDR3 totals 15 residues. Germline values: CDR1 SGDLS, CDR2 YYNGEE. CDR3 in DNA: TGTGCCAGCAGCGTATCCGGGAGGGCCGGGGAGACCCAGTACTTC. Translation: CASSVSGRAGETQYF.

This chain links TRBV9 with TRBJ1-1; TRBD1 might be the D (6 bases). The V and J ends lost 0 bases and 5 bases respectively, with 11 bases between them. Germline CDR1 SGDLS, CDR2 YYNGEE. This CDR3 spans 14 amino acids. The CDR3 loop reads CASSVGGGTTEAFF. The CDR3 DNA reads TGTGCCAGCAGCGTAGGAGGGGGAACTACTGAAGCTTTCTTT.

V and J are TRBV6-6 and TRBJ1-3; a possible D gene is TRBD1 (6 bases). Trimming removed 2 bases from V and 2 bases from J, with 10 bases in between. The CDR3 runs 15 residues. CDR1 and CDR2 (germline): MNHNY, SVGAGI (reference sequence). CDR3 sequence (DNA): TGTGCCAGCAGTTACGGGACATTGACTGGAAACACCATATATTTT. Translated, it gives CASSYGTLTGNTIYF.

The chain joins TRBV10-3 to TRBJ2-1; the match to TRBD2 covers 9 bases. V shed 3 bases and J 3 bases; nucleotides not matched to a gene: 9. CDR3 size: 17 residues. The V gene's germline CDR1 is ENHRY and CDR2 SYGVKD. This CDR3 reads CAISDTLGAGGYNEQFF. The DNA of the CDR3 is TGTGCCATCAGTGATACCCTAGGAGCGGGAGGCTACAATGAGCAGTTCTTC.

V usage is TRBV6-1 and J usage is TRBJ1-4; TRBD1 matches at 12 bases. Germline lookup yields CDR1 MNHNS and CDR2 SASEGT. The CDR3 spans 14 residues. V trimming: 6 bases; J trimming: 8 bases; junction bases outside the gene matches: 4. CDR3 nucleotides: TGTGCCAGCAGATCCGGGACAGGGGGCGAAAAACTGTTTTTT. Protein sequence: CASRSGTGGEKLFF.

This sequence joins TRBV9 and TRBJ2-1, with D perhaps matching TRBD2 (6 bases). The CDR3 has 14 amino acids. Germline V gene sequence: CDR1 SGDLS, CDR2 YYNGEE. V was shortened by 6 bases and J by 6 bases, with 16 bases between the two germline ends. This chain's CDR3 is CASNNGLTGNEQFF. CDR3 nucleotides: TGTGCCAGCAATAACGGACTAACTGGCAATGAGCAGTTCTTC.

CDR3 sequence: CSATQGTGHQPQHF. The CDR3 nucleotides are TGCAGCGCAACGCAGGGGACAGGGCATCAGCCCCAGCATTTT. J is TRBJ1-5 and V is TRBV29-1; 9 bases match TRBD1. CDR3 length: 14 residues. The V segment lost 7 bases and the J segment 5 bases; nucleotides outside the gene matches: 9. The germline gives CDR1 SQVTM, CDR2 ANQGSEA.

This clone appeared once. The chain uses TRBV4-3 and TRBJ2-1, with D perhaps matching TRBD1 (5 bases). Germline V gene lookup returns CDR1 LGHNA and CDR2 YSLEER. The V and J ends lost 4 bases and 0 bases respectively, with 16 bases between them. CDR3 length: 17 amino acids. The CDR3 coding sequence is TGCGCCAGCAGCCGTGGCCTTCAGGGAAACTCCTACAATGAGCAGTTCTTC. It specifies CASSRGLQGNSYNEQFF.

This clone turned up a few times. The chain combines TRBV18 with TRBJ2-7, with D maybe TRBD1 (6 bases). The CDR3 sequence is 14 residues long. Trimming stripped 5 bases from V and 3 bases from J, with 14 bases between. CDR1 and CDR2 (germline): KGHSH, LQKENI. The CDR3, as DNA: TGTGCCAGCTCAACGTACAGGGAGAACTACGAGCAGTACTTC. It codes for CASSTYRENYEQYF.

The chain employs TRBV5-6 and TRBJ1-2, with TRBD1 identical over 9 bases. Germline CDR1 and CDR2: SGHDT and YYEEEE. CDR3 length: 12 amino acids. V was clipped by 1 base and J by 8 bases; unmatched bases: 0. For the CDR3, the DNA is TGTGCCAGCAGCTTGACAGGGGGCGGCTACACCTTC. Translation: CASSLTGGGYTF.